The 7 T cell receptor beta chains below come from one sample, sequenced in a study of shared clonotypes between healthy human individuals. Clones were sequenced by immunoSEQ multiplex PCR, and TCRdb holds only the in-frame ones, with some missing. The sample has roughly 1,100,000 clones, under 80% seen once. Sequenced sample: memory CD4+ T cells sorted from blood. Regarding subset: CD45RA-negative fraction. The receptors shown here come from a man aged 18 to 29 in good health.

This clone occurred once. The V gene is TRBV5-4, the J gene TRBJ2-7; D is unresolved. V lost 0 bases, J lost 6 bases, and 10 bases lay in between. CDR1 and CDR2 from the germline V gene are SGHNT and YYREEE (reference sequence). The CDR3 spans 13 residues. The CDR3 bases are TGTGCCAGCAGCTTGGAGCAGCACCTCGAGCAGTACTTC. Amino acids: CASSLEQHLEQYF.

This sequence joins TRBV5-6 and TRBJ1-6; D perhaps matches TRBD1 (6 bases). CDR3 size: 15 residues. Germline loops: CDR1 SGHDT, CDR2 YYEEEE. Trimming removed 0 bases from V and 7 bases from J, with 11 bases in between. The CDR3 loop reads CASSLDNRANSPLHF. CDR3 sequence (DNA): TGTGCCAGCAGCTTGGACAACAGGGCAAATTCACCCCTCCACTTT.

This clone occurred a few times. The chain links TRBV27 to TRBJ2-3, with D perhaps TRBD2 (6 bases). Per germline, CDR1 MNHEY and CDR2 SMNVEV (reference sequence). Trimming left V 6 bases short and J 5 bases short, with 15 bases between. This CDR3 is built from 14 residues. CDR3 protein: CASSVIWGVDTQYF. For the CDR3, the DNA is TGTGCCAGCAGCGTCATTTGGGGGGTAGATACGCAGTATTTT.

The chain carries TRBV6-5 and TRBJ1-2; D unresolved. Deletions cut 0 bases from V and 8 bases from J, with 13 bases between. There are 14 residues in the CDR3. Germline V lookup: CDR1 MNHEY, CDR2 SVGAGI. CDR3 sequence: CASSYSATALGYTF. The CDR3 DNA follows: TGTGCCAGCAGTTACTCCGCGACGGCCTTGGGCTACACCTTC.

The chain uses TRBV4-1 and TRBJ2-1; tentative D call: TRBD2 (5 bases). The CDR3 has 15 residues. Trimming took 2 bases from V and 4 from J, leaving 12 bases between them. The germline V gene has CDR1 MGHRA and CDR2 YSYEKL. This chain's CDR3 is CASSQYSGNYNEQFF. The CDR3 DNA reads TGCGCCAGCAGCCAATATTCCGGGAATTACAATGAGCAGTTCTTC.

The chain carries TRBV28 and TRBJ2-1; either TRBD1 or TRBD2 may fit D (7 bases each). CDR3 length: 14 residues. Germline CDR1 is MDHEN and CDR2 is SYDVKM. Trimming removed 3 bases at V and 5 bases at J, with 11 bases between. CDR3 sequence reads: CASSLQGGHNEQFF. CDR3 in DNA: TGTGCCAGCAGTTTGCAGGGGGGGCACAATGAGCAGTTCTTC.

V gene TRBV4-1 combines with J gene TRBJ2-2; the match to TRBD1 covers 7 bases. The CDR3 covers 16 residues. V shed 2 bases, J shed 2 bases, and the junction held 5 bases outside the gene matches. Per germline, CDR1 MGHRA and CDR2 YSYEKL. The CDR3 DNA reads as TGCGCCAGCAGCCAAACCGGACAGGCTAACACCGGGGAGCTGTTTTTT. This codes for CASSQTGQANTGELFF.